Each of the 18 T cell receptor beta chains below was sequenced from the same sample in a study of T cell responses to AZD1222 COVID-19 vaccine. The assay was immunoSEQ multiplex PCR, and TCRdb's table has in-frame clones only and misses some. The sample records under 150,000 clones, roughly 90% being singletons. The material sequenced was peripheral blood, taken on day 0 of AZD1222 vaccination. The receptors were sampled from an adult in good health.

This chain joins TRBV29-1 and TRBJ2-3; no clear D. V lost 5 bases and J 6 bases, leaving 9 bases between the germline ends. The CDR3 contains 11 residues. CDR1 SQVTM and CDR2 ANQGSEA come from the germline V gene. The CDR3 region is CSVRVRDTQYF. CDR3 in DNA: TGCAGCGTTCGGGTAAGGGATACGCAGTATTTT.

The J gene is TRBJ2-3, the V gene TRBV7-2; unclear D gene. Trimming pared 3 bases from V and 4 bases from J, leaving 8 bases between. The CDR3 consists of 13 residues. Germline-derived CDR1 and CDR2 are SGHTA and FQGNSA. The CDR3 protein is CASSFVAPDTQYF. Written as DNA, the CDR3 is TGTGCCAGCAGCTTTGTAGCTCCAGATACGCAGTATTTT.

CDR3 nucleotides: TGTGCCAGCAGCCAAGCCGGGGGGATATACTATGGCTACACCTTC. It yields the protein CASSQAGGIYYGYTF. The rearrangement uses TRBV3-1 (or the pseudogene TRBV3-2) and TRBJ1-2, with a possible D match to TRBD1 (5 bases). Germline CDR1 LGHDT, CDR2 YNNKEL (reference sequence). The germline V and J ends were trimmed by 1 base and 3 bases, with 12 bases remaining between them. This CDR3 region has 15 residues.

The rearrangement links TRBV7-9 to TRBJ2-2; TRBD2 might be the D (5 bases). Deletions cut 7 bases from V and 7 bases from J, with 13 bases between. This CDR3 has 13 residues. The germline V gene has CDR1 SEHNR and CDR2 FQNEAQ (reference sequence). CDR3 sequence: CASTLGGGGELFF. CDR3 nucleotides: TGTGCCAGCACCCTAGGTGGAGGCGGGGAGCTGTTTTTT.

V and J are TRBV27 and TRBJ1-5; a possible D gene is TRBD1 (5 bases). Trimming took off 0 bases at V and 1 base at J, with 16 bases between the two ends. Germline lookup yields CDR1 MNHEY and CDR2 SMNVEV (reference sequence). This CDR3 contains 18 residues. CDR3 DNA sequence: TGTGCCAGCAGTTTATCTCGGTCCGGGACTAAGAGCAATCAGCCCCAGCATTTT. Its translation is CASSLSRSGTKSNQPQHF.

The DNA for the CDR3 is TGTGCCAGCTCACGGACGGGACTAGGCCAAGAGACCCAGTACTTC. The encoded protein is CASSRTGLGQETQYF. The chain recombines TRBV18 with TRBJ2-5; 8 nucleotides agree with TRBD2. Unmatched junction bases numbered 5, after V lost 4 bases and J lost 1 base. The CDR3 is made up of 15 amino acids. From germline, CDR1 is KGHSH and CDR2 LQKENI.

The J gene is TRBJ2-3, the V gene TRBV2; 8 bases fit TRBD2. CDR1 is SNHLY and CDR2 is FYNNEI in the germline V gene. CDR3 length: 20 amino acids. V lost 6 bases to trimming and J lost 2 bases; unmatched junction nucleotides: 22. CDR3 in amino acids: CASSPNPGLVPITSTDTQYF. CDR3 sequence (DNA): TGTGCCAGCAGCCCAAACCCGGGACTAGTACCGATTACCTCCACAGATACGCAGTATTTT.

The chain links TRBV5-8 to TRBJ1-2, with D uncertain. The germline CDR1 and CDR2 sequences are SGHTS and YDEGEE. The CDR3 runs 13 residues. Deletions cut 1 base from V and 0 bases from J, with 4 bases between. In DNA, the CDR3 is TGTGCCAGCAGCTTGTCCGCTAACTATGGCTACACCTTC. Translation: CASSLSANYGYTF.

The chain combines TRBV2 with TRBJ2-6, with D tentatively TRBD1 or TRBD2 (5 bases each). The V end lost 7 bases, the J end lost 0 bases, and 13 bases lay between the germline ends. The CDR3 length is 16 residues. The germline V gene has CDR1 SNHLY and CDR2 FYNNEI. The chain's CDR3 is CASTRDPGSGANVLTF. Written as DNA, the CDR3 is TGTGCCAGCACCCGGGACCCGGGCTCTGGGGCCAACGTCCTGACTTTC. The entire variable domain, with the rest obtained from reference TRBV2 and TRBJ2-6, is as follows: EPEVTQTPSHQVTQMGQEVILRCVPISNHLYFYWYRQILGQKVEFLVSFYNNEISEKSEIFDDQFSVERPDGSNFTLKIRSTKLEDSAMYFCASTRDPGSGANVLTFGAGSRLTVL.

The genes are TRBV4-1 and TRBJ2-7; 8 bases line up with TRBD2. Germline lookup yields CDR1 MGHRA and CDR2 YSYEKL. With 0 bases clipped from V and 5 bases from J, the junction kept 12 bases outside the gene matches. The CDR3 loop spans 17 amino acids. The CDR3 nucleotides read TGCGCCAGCAGCCAAGAGAATCTAGTAGCGGGAAGGAACGAGCAGTACTTC. Translated, it gives CASSQENLVAGRNEQYF.

The chain couples TRBV7-9 to TRBJ2-7; D is possibly TRBD2 (5 bases). The CDR3 sequence is 15 residues long. V was cut by 5 bases and J by 1 base, with 15 bases left in between. Germline V gives CDR1 SEHNR, CDR2 FQNEAQ (reference sequence). CDR3 DNA sequence: TGTGCCAGCAGCCCCGAAGGACTGGGATCCTACGAGCAGTACTTC. It yields the protein CASSPEGLGSYEQYF.

The gene calls are TRBV4-2 and TRBJ2-1, with 10 bases fitting TRBD2. With 0 bases clipped from V and 5 bases from J, the junction kept 4 bases outside the gene matches. Germline assignment: CDR1 LGHNA and CDR2 YNFKEQ. The CDR3 is 16 residues long. CDR3 in amino acids: CASSQDWLAGDNEQFF. CDR3 nucleotides: TGTGCCAGCAGCCAAGACTGGCTAGCGGGAGACAATGAGCAGTTCTTC.

The chain combines TRBV12-3 or TRBV12-4 with TRBJ1-1; D remains unclear. The CDR3 spans 12 residues. V shed 2 bases and J shed 2 bases, with 3 bases lying between them. The CDR3 DNA reads as TGTGCCAGCAGTTTATTTAACACTGAAGCTTTCTTT. Translated, it gives CASSLFNTEAFF.

This clone has just one count. V gene TRBV30 combines with J gene TRBJ2-1, with D perhaps matching TRBD1 (5 bases). The V gene lost 5 bases and the J gene lost 0 bases, with 8 bases spanning the gap. The CDR3 has 13 residues. Germline V gene lookup returns CDR1 GTSNPN and CDR2 SVGIG (reference sequence). CDR3 bases: TGTGCCTGGGACAGTAGCTCCTACAATGAGCAGTTCTTC. This gives the protein CAWDSSSYNEQFF. The variable domain in full, with the rest retrieved from reference TRBV30 and TRBJ2-1, is SQTIHQWPATLVQPVGSPLSLECTVEGTSNPNLYWYRQAAGRGLQLLFYSVGIGQISSEVPQNLSASRPQDRQFILSSKKLLLSDSGFYLCAWDSSSYNEQFFGPGTRLTVL.

The chain recombines TRBV5-1 with TRBJ1-2; D might be TRBD1 (5 bases). V was shortened by 4 bases and J by 5 bases, with 9 bases between the two germline ends. Germline CDR1 and CDR2: SGHRS and YFSETQ. There are 12 residues in the CDR3. Here the CDR3 DNA reads TGCGCCAGCAGCGCGCAGGGTTATGGCTACACCTTC. Protein sequence: CASSAQGYGYTF.

As DNA, the CDR3 is TGTGCCAGCAGCTTAGGGAGTCTCCACGGGGAGCTGTTTTTT. This sequence encodes CASSLGSLHGELFF. V is TRBV7-2 and J is TRBJ2-2; D not resolved. The CDR3 sequence is 14 residues long. CDR1 SGHTA and CDR2 FQGNSA come from the germline V gene. V was trimmed by 1 base and J by 7 bases, leaving 10 bases between them. Using reference TRBV7-2 and TRBJ2-2 for the parts outside the CDR3, the full variable domain is GAGVSQSPSNKVTEKGKDVELRCDPISGHTALYWYRQSLGQGLEFLIYFQGNSAPDKSGLPSDRFSAERTGGSVSTLTIQRTQQEDSAVYLCASSLGSLHGELFFGEGSRLTVL.

V and J are TRBV5-6 and TRBJ1-2; the D is unclear. This CDR3 is built from 13 residues. V shed 5 bases and J shed 10 bases, with 18 bases lying between them. CDR1 and CDR2 (germline): SGHDT, YYEEEE. DNA for the CDR3: TGTGCCAGCAGTTCTTCTCCGGAGGATGACTACACCTTC. The encoded protein is CASSSSPEDDYTF.

This chain links TRBV3-1 (or the pseudogene TRBV3-2) with TRBJ1-5; D is undetermined. Trimming left V 3 bases short and J 2 bases short, with 8 bases between. The germline V gene encodes CDR1 LGHDT and CDR2 YNNKEL (reference sequence). This CDR3 is built from 14 residues. In DNA, the CDR3 is TGTGCCAGCAGCCAGCGGTCAGGCAATCAGCCCCAGCATTTT. Amino acid sequence: CASSQRSGNQPQHF.